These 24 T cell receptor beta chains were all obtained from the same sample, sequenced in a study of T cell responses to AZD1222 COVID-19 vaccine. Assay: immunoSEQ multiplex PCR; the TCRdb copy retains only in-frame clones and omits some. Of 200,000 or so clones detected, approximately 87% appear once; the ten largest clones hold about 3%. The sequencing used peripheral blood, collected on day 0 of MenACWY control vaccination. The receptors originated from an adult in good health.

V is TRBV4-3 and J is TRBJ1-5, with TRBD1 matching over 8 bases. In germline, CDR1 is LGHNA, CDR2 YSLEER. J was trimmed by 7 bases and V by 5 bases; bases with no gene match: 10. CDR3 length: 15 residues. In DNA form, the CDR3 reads TGCGCCAGCAGCGTTAGACAGGGGCACGGGCAGCCCCAGCATTTT. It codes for CASSVRQGHGQPQHF.

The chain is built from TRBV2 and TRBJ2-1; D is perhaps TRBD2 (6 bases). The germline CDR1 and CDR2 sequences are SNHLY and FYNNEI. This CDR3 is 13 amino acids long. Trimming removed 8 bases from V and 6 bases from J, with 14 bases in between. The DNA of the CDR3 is TGTGCCAGCTTAGCGGCAAGGGGCAATGAGCAGTTCTTC. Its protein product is CASLAARGNEQFF. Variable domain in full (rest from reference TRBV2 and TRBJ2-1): EPEVTQTPSHQVTQMGQEVILRCVPISNHLYFYWYRQILGQKVEFLVSFYNNEISEKSEIFDDQFSVERPDGSNFTLKIRSTKLEDSAMYFCASLAARGNEQFFGPGTRLTVL.

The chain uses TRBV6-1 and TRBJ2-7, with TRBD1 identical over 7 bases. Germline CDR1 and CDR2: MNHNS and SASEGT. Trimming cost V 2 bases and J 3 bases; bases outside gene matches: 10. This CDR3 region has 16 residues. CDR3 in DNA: TGTGCCAGCAGTGAACGGCGGGCAGGGGGAAACTACGAGCAGTACTTC. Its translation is CASSERRAGGNYEQYF.

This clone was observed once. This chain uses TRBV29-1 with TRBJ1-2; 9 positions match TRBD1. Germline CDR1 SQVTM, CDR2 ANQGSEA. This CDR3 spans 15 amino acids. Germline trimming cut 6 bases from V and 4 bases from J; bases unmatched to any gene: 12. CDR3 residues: CSVRAGTGSSYGYTF. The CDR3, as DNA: TGCAGCGTGAGGGCTGGGACAGGGTCCTCCTATGGCTACACCTTC.

The CDR3 spells CAISESGLNPTMNTEAFF. In DNA, the CDR3 is TGTGCCATCAGTGAGTCGGGTCTAAACCCAACAATGAACACTGAAGCTTTCTTT. The chain has TRBV10-3 and TRBJ1-1; D unclear. CDR3 length: 18 amino acids. The germline CDR1 and CDR2 sequences are ENHRY and SYGVKD. Trimming took 0 bases from V and 0 from J, leaving 17 bases between them.

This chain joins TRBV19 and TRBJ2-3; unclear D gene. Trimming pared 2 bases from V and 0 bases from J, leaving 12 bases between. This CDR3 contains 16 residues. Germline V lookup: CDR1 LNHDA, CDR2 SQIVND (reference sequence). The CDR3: CASSIQPSFSTDTQYF. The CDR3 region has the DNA TGTGCCAGTAGTATACAGCCATCTTTCAGCACAGATACGCAGTATTTT.

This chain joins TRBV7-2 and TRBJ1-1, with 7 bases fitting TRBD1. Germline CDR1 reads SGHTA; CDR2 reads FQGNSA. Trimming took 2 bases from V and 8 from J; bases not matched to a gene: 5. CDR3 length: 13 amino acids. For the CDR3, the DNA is TGTGCCAGCAGCTTATTGGGGGGACAGGAAGCTTTCTTT. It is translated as CASSLLGGQEAFF.

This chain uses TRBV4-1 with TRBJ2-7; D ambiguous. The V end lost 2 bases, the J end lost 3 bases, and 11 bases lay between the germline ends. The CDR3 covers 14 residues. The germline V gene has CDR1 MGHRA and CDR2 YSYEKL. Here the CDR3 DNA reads TGCGCCAGCAGCCAATGGCGGACCGGCTACGAGCAGTACTTC. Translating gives CASSQWRTGYEQYF.

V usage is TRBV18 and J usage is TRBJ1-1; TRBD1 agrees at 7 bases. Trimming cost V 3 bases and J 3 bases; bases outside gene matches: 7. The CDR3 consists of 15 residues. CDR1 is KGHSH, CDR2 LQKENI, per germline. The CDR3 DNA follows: TGTGCCAGCTCACCTGAAGGTACAGGGGACACTGAAGCTTTCTTT. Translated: CASSPEGTGDTEAFF. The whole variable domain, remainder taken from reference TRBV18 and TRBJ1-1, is NAGVMQNPRHLVRRRGQEARLRCSPMKGHSHVYWYRQLPEEGLKFMVYLQKENIIDESGMPKERFSAEFPKEGPSILRIQQVVRGDSAAYFCASSPEGTGDTEAFFGQGTRLTVV.

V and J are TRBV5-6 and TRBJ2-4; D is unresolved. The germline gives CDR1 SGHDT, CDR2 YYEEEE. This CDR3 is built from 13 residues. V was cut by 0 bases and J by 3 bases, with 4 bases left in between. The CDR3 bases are TGTGCCAGCAGCTTGGGAGGCAAAAACATTCAGTACTTC. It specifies CASSLGGKNIQYF.

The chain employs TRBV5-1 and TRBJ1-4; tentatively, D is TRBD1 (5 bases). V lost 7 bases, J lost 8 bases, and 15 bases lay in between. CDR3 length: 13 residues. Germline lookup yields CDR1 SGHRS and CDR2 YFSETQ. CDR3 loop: CASRRDGTEKLFF. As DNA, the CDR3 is TGCGCCAGCCGCCGAGACGGGACCGAAAAACTGTTTTTT.

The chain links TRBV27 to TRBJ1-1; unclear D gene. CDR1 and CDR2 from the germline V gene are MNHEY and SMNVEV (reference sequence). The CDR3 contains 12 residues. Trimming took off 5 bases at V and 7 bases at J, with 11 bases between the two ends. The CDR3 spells CASSRIVDEAFF. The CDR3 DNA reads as TGTGCCAGCAGTCGAATTGTGGATGAAGCTTTCTTT.

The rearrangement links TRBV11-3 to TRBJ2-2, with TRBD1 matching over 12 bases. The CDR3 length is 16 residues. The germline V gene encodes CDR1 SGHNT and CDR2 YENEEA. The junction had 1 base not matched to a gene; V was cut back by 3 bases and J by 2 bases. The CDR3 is CASSLGTGGNTGELFF. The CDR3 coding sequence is TGTGCCAGCAGCTTGGGGACAGGGGGCAACACCGGGGAGCTGTTTTTT.

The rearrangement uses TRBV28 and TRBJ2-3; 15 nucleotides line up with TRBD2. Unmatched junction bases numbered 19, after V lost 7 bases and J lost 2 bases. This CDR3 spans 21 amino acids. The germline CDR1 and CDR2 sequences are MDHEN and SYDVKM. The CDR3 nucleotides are TGTGCCAGCATCTCTCATACCGGACTAGCGGGAGGGGAAGGGAACACAGATACGCAGTATTTT. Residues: CASISHTGLAGGEGNTDTQYF. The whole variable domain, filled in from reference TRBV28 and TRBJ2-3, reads DVKVTQSSRYLVKRTGEKVFLECVQDMDHENMFWYRQDPGLGLRLIYFSYDVKMKEKGDIPEGYSVSREKKERFSLILESASTNQTSMYLCASISHTGLAGGEGNTDTQYFGPGTRLTVL.

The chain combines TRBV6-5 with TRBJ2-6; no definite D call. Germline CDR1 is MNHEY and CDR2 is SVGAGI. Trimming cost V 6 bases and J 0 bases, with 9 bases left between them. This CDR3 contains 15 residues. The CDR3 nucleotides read TGTGCCAGCAGCAATCAGTTCTCTGGGGCCAACGTCCTGACTTTC. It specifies CASSNQFSGANVLTF.

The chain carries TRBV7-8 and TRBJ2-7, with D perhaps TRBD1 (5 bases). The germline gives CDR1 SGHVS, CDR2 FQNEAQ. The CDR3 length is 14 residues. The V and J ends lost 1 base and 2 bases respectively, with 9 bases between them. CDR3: CASSLEAGPYEQYF. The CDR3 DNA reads TGTGCCAGCAGCTTAGAGGCAGGGCCCTACGAGCAGTACTTC.

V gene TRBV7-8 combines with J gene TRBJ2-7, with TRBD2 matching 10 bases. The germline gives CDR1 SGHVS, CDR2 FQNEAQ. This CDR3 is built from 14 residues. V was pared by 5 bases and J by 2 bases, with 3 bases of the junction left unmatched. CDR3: CASSEAGGPYEQYF. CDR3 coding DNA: TGTGCCAGCAGCGAAGCGGGAGGGCCCTACGAGCAGTACTTC.

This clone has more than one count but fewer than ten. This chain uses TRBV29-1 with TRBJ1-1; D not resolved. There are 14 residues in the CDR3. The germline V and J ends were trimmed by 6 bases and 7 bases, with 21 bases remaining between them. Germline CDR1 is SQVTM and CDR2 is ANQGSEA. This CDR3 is CSVSTPTDRIEAFF. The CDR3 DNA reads TGCAGCGTCTCCACCCCCACCGACCGAATTGAAGCTTTCTTT.

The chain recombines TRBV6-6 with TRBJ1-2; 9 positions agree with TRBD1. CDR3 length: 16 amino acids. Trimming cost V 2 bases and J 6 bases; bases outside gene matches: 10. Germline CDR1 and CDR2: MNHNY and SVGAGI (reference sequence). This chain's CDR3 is CASSYPAGGQGDGYTF. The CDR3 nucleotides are TGTGCCAGCAGTTACCCCGCCGGGGGACAGGGCGATGGCTACACCTTC.

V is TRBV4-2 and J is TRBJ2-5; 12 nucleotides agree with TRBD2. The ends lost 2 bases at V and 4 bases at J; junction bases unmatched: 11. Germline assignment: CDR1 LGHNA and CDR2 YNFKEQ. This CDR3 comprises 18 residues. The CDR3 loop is CASSQQLAGGPGGETQYF. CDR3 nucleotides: TGTGCCAGCAGCCAACAACTAGCGGGGGGCCCTGGGGGAGAGACCCAGTACTTC.

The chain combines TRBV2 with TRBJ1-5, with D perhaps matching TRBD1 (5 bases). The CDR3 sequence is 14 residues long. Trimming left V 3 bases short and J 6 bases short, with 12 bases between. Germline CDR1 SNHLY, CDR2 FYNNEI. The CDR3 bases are TGTGCCAGCAGTGAGGGGCTATCGGGTCAGCCCCAGCATTTT. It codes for CASSEGLSGQPQHF.

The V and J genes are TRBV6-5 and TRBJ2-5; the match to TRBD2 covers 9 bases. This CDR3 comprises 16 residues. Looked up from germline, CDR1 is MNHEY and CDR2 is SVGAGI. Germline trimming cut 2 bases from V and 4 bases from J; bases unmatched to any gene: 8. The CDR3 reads CASSYPAAGGGETQYF. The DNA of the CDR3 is TGTGCCAGCAGTTACCCGGCTGCGGGGGGGGGAGAGACCCAGTACTTC.

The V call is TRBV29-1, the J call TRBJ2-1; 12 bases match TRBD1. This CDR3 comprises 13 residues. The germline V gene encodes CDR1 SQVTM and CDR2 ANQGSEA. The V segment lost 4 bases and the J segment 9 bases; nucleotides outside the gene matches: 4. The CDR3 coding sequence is TGCAGCGTTGTCGGGACAGGGGGCCGTGAGCAGTTCTTC. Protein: CSVVGTGGREQFF.

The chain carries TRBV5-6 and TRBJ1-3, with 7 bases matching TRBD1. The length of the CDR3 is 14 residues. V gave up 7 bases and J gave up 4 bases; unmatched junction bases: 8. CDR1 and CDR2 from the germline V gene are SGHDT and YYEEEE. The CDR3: CASGYRGRGNTIYF. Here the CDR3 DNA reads TGTGCCAGCGGTTACAGGGGCCGAGGAAACACCATATATTTT.